The 32 T cell receptor beta chains below were found in one sample sequenced in a study of blood T cell repertoires in COVID-19. Profiling relied on immunoSEQ multiplex PCR, and the TCRdb table lists in-frame clones only, not all of them. This table holds 150,000 to 200,000 clones, about 88% found once. Sequencing was performed on peripheral blood. Receptor source: a man between 18 and 29 years old with acute or convalescent COVID-19.

V gene TRBV7-3 combines with J gene TRBJ2-1; the match to TRBD2 covers 11 bases. Germline values: CDR1 SGHTA, CDR2 FQGTGA. Trimming took 5 bases from V and 5 from J; bases not matched to a gene: 5. The CDR3 sequence is 15 residues long. CDR3 protein: CASSVLAGGNNEQFF. As DNA, the CDR3 is TGTGCCAGCAGCGTCCTAGCGGGGGGAAACAATGAGCAGTTCTTC.

This clone was detected only a few times. This rearrangement joins TRBV15 to TRBJ1-4; TRBD1 matches at 8 bases. The CDR3 spans 13 residues. Per germline, CDR1 LNHNV and CDR2 YYDKDF (reference sequence). Germline trimming cut 3 bases from V and 7 bases from J; bases unmatched to any gene: 1. The CDR3 sequence: CATSRDRVEKLFF. CDR3 coding DNA: TGTGCCACCAGCAGGGACAGGGTTGAAAAACTGTTTTTT. The full variable domain, with the rest looked up from reference TRBV15 and TRBJ1-4, is DAMVIQNPRYQVTQFGKPVTLSCSQTLNHNVMYWYQQKSSQAPKLLFHYYDKDFNNEADTPDNFQSRRPNTSFCFLDIRSPGLGDTAMYLCATSRDRVEKLFFGSGTQLSVL.

The V and J genes are TRBV6-5 and TRBJ2-3; D may be TRBD1 (5 bases). V gave up 6 bases and J gave up 0 bases, with 13 bases separating them. The CDR3 covers 15 residues. Germline V gives CDR1 MNHEY, CDR2 SVGAGI. The CDR3 DNA reads TGTGCCAGCAGAACAGGTTTTTCTAGCACAGATACGCAGTATTTT. It codes for CASRTGFSSTDTQYF.

V and J are TRBV14 and TRBJ2-4, with D perhaps matching TRBD2 (5 bases). Trimming removed 1 base from V and 0 bases from J, with 10 bases in between. CDR1 and CDR2 (germline): SGHDN, FVKESK. The CDR3 is 16 residues long. The CDR3 here is CASSQAGFLAKNIQYF. CDR3 nucleotide sequence: TGTGCCAGCAGCCAAGCGGGGTTTCTAGCCAAAAACATTCAGTACTTC. Filled out from reference TRBV14 and TRBJ2-4, the complete variable domain reads EAGVTQFPSHSVIEKGQTVTLRCDPISGHDNLYWYRRVMGKEIKFLLHFVKESKQDESGMPNNRFLAERTGGTYSTLKVQPAELEDSGVYFCASSQAGFLAKNIQYFGAGTRLSVL.

V usage is TRBV18 and J usage is TRBJ1-1; 7 bases agree with TRBD1. Germline V CDR1 and CDR2: KGHSH, LQKENI. The CDR3 contains 15 residues. Unmatched junction bases numbered 7, after V lost 4 bases and J lost 2 bases. CDR3 loop: CASSRGQAINTEAFF. The DNA for the CDR3 is TGTGCCAGCTCACGTGGACAGGCGATTAACACTGAAGCTTTCTTT.

The chain recombines TRBV28 with TRBJ1-4; D uncertain. Per the germline V gene, CDR1 is MDHEN and CDR2 is SYDVKM. Trimming removed 5 bases from V and 0 bases from J, with 13 bases in between. This CDR3 is built from 16 residues. This CDR3 reads CASSPTIVSTNEKLFF. The CDR3 DNA reads TGTGCCAGCAGTCCTACCATAGTGTCAACTAATGAAAAACTGTTTTTT.

This chain uses TRBV4-1 with TRBJ2-7, with 7 bases identical to TRBD1. There are 15 residues in the CDR3. CDR1 and CDR2 (germline): MGHRA, YSYEKL. The V gene end was trimmed by 3 bases and the J gene end by 5 bases; junction bases not matched to a gene: 10. The chain's CDR3 is CASSHQQGKKDEQYF. CDR3 nucleotide sequence: TGCGCCAGCAGCCATCAACAGGGGAAAAAGGACGAGCAGTACTTC.

The rearrangement uses TRBV10-2 and TRBJ2-5; a possible D gene is TRBD2 (6 bases). V lost 4 bases, J lost 5 bases, and 8 bases lay in between. The CDR3 is 12 amino acids. Germline V gene lookup returns CDR1 WSHSY and CDR2 SAAADI. The CDR3 reads CASSGGDETQYF. In nucleotides, the CDR3 is TGCGCCAGCAGTGGCGGGGACGAGACCCAGTACTTC.

CDR3 sequence (DNA): TGTGCCAGCAGGGACAGGGGGCTTGAGACCCAGTACTTC. Its protein product is CASRDRGLETQYF. This rearrangement joins TRBV7-9 to TRBJ2-5; 11 bases align to TRBD1. The CDR3 contains 13 residues. J was trimmed by 5 bases and V by 6 bases; bases with no gene match: 2. Germline CDR1 SEHNR, CDR2 FQNEAQ (reference sequence).

This chain links TRBV6-2 or TRBV6-3 with TRBJ2-7; D gene ambiguous. CDR3 size: 14 residues. CDR1 is MNHEY and CDR2 is SVGEGT in the germline V gene. The V and J ends lost 6 bases and 0 bases respectively, with 12 bases between them. The chain's CDR3 is CASSHELSSYEQYV. The CDR3 DNA sequence: TGTGCCAGCAGCCACGAGTTAAGCTCCTACGAGCAGTACGTC.

J is TRBJ1-2 and V is TRBV24-1, with 8 bases fitting TRBD1. Losses at the gene ends were 1 base for V and 8 bases for J; bases not matched to a gene: 11. This CDR3 is 16 amino acids long. Germline-derived CDR1 and CDR2 are KGHDR and SFDVKD. CDR3 amino acids: CATSDLPAQGVEGYTF. The CDR3, as DNA: TGTGCCACCAGTGATTTACCCGCACAGGGGGTAGAAGGCTACACCTTC.

The rearrangement uses TRBV3-1 (or the pseudogene TRBV3-2) and TRBJ1-5; the D gene is possibly TRBD1 (5 bases). Trimming took 0 bases from V and 5 from J, leaving 11 bases between them. CDR1 is LGHDT, CDR2 YNNKEL, per germline (reference sequence). The CDR3 sequence is 15 residues long. Here the CDR3 DNA reads TGTGCCAGCAGCCAAGACCAGGGTGGCGATCAGCCCCAGCATTTT. This codes for CASSQDQGGDQPQHF.

The chain uses TRBV5-1 and TRBJ1-6; weak D call: TRBD1 (6 bases). Deletions cut 4 bases from V and 7 bases from J, with 18 bases between. In germline, CDR1 is SGHRS, CDR2 YFSETQ. The CDR3 runs 16 residues. The CDR3 region has the DNA TGCGCCAGCAGCGAATACAGGGATTTAGGCAATTCACCCCTCCACTTT. Residues: CASSEYRDLGNSPLHF.

The CDR3, as DNA: TGCGCCAGCAGCCAAGATTCTAATCTAGCGGGAGCCACAGATACGCAGTATTTT. Amino acid sequence: CASSQDSNLAGATDTQYF. The chain recombines TRBV4-1 with TRBJ2-3, with 10 bases fitting TRBD2. The CDR3 contains 18 residues. Germline V lookup: CDR1 MGHRA, CDR2 YSYEKL. With 0 bases clipped from V and 2 bases from J, the junction kept 8 bases outside the gene matches.

This clone was detected only once. The chain couples TRBV5-1 to TRBJ2-5, with 13 nucleotides matching TRBD2. This CDR3 contains 16 residues. V gave up 3 bases and J gave up 9 bases; unmatched junction bases: 11. Germline V CDR1 and CDR2: SGHRS, YFSETQ. In DNA form, the CDR3 reads TGCGCCAGCAGCTACGGACTAGCGGGGGATCGTGCGGCCCAGTACTTC. Translating it yields CASSYGLAGDRAAQYF.

The chain employs TRBV24-1 and TRBJ2-6, with 7 bases identical to TRBD1. Per germline, CDR1 KGHDR and CDR2 SFDVKD. The CDR3 sequence is 15 residues long. V was clipped by 4 bases and J by 2 bases; unmatched bases: 1. The CDR3 loop reads CATSEGQAGANVLTF. The CDR3 DNA is TGTGCCACCAGTGAAGGACAGGCTGGGGCCAACGTCCTGACTTTC.

This clone has only one observation. The V gene is TRBV30, the J gene TRBJ1-5; no firm D call. Germline lookup yields CDR1 GTSNPN and CDR2 SVGIG (reference sequence). The V end lost 3 bases, the J end lost 2 bases, and 8 bases lay between the germline ends. The CDR3 is 13 residues long. As DNA, the CDR3 is TGTGCCTGGAGGGCCAGTGGCAATCAGCCCCAGCATTTT. As protein: CAWRASGNQPQHF. The full variable domain, in which reference TRBV30 and TRBJ1-5 provide the parts outside the CDR3, is SQTIHQWPATLVQPVGSPLSLECTVEGTSNPNLYWYRQAAGRGLQLLFYSVGIGQISSEVPQNLSASRPQDRQFILSSKKLLLSDSGFYLCAWRASGNQPQHFGDGTRLSIL.

As to this clone: Within the sample, other DNA sequences also encode this same CDR3. The chain has TRBV6-5 and TRBJ1-1; TRBD1 agrees at 10 bases. The CDR3 length is 14 residues. Germline V CDR1 and CDR2: MNHEY, SVGAGI. The trim removed 2 bases at V and 6 bases at J, leaving 3 bases unmatched. In DNA, the CDR3 is TGTGCCAGCAGTTACACAGGACAGGGGGCTGAAGCTTTCTTT. Translating gives CASSYTGQGAEAFF.

The sample holds a few counts of this clone. This sequence joins TRBV4-2 and TRBJ2-1; 9 bases are shared with TRBD2. The CDR3 is made up of 16 amino acids. V shed 1 base and J 7 bases; nucleotides not matched to a gene: 8. Looked up from germline, CDR1 is LGHNA and CDR2 is YNFKEQ. Here the CDR3 reads CASSQGRASGVNEQFF. The DNA for the CDR3 is TGTGCCAGCAGCCAAGGCAGGGCTAGCGGGGTAAATGAGCAGTTCTTC.

The J gene is TRBJ2-2, the V gene TRBV7-2, with TRBD2 identical over 8 bases. The length of the CDR3 is 15 residues. J gave up 5 bases and V 5 bases, and 7 bases lay outside the gene matches. Germline V CDR1 and CDR2: SGHTA, FQGNSA. CDR3 loop: CASSTRLARTGELFF. DNA of the CDR3: TGTGCCAGCAGCACGAGACTAGCGAGGACCGGGGAGCTGTTTTTT.

This clone has a single count. This chain connects TRBV12-5 to TRBJ2-1; 8 nucleotides agree with TRBD2. Trimming at V came to 8 bases and at J to 0 bases, leaving 6 bases not matched to a gene. Germline-derived CDR1 and CDR2 are LGHNT and FRNRAP. This CDR3 has 15 residues. The DNA for the CDR3 is TGTGCTAGTAGGAGCGGGGGTGGCTCCTACAATGAGCAGTTCTTC. Protein product: CASRSGGGSYNEQFF.

The chain uses TRBV28 and TRBJ1-6, with TRBD1 identical over 9 bases. CDR1 and CDR2 from the germline V gene are MDHEN and SYDVKM. Trimming took 6 bases from V and 7 from J; bases not matched to a gene: 13. The CDR3 totals 17 residues. DNA for the CDR3: TGTGCCAGCAGGAGTCCCGGGACAGGGAGGTCCAATTCACCCCTCCACTTT. Protein: CASRSPGTGRSNSPLHF.

The chain links TRBV19 to TRBJ1-1; 7 nucleotides line up with TRBD1. CDR3 length: 13 amino acids. The V segment lost 3 bases and the J segment 7 bases; nucleotides outside the gene matches: 5. CDR1 is LNHDA, CDR2 SQIVND, per germline (reference sequence). The CDR3 sequence is CASSINRGHEAFF. CDR3 bases: TGTGCCAGTAGTATTAACAGGGGACATGAAGCTTTCTTT. Full variable domain (missing parts from reference TRBV19 and TRBJ1-1): DGGITQSPKYLFRKEGQNVTLSCEQNLNHDAMYWYRQDPGQGLRLIYYSQIVNDFQKGDIAEGYSVSREKKESFPLTVTSAQKNPTAFYLCASSINRGHEAFFGQGTRLTVV.

The rearrangement links TRBV20-1 to TRBJ2-7, with D possibly TRBD2 on 6 matching bases. This CDR3 comprises 11 residues. CDR1 DFQATT and CDR2 SNEGSKA come from the germline V gene (reference sequence). Deletions cut 6 bases from V and 5 bases from J, with 11 bases between. CDR3 loop: CSAGLGNEQYV. As DNA, the CDR3 is TGCAGTGCGGGACTGGGGAACGAGCAGTACGTC.

The chain links TRBV19 to TRBJ2-1, with 10 positions matching TRBD1. Trimming cost V 4 bases and J 6 bases; bases outside gene matches: 3. This CDR3 region has 14 residues. Germline assignment: CDR1 LNHDA and CDR2 SQIVND (reference sequence). DNA of the CDR3: TGTGCCAGTAGTAGACAGGGGGCGGTCAATGAGCAGTTCTTC. Protein: CASSRQGAVNEQFF.

The rearrangement links TRBV6-1 to TRBJ1-4; a possible D gene is TRBD1 (5 bases). The CDR3 is made up of 17 amino acids. CDR1 MNHNS and CDR2 SASEGT come from the germline V gene. Trimming removed 1 base from V and 4 bases from J, with 16 bases in between. The CDR3 loop reads CASSEVGGGRVNEKLFF. CDR3 nucleotide sequence: TGTGCCAGCAGTGAAGTCGGGGGAGGACGGGTTAATGAAAAACTGTTTTTT.

The rearrangement joins TRBV28 to TRBJ2-2; no clear D gene. The CDR3 runs to 12 residues. The germline V gene has CDR1 MDHEN and CDR2 SYDVKM. V lost 6 bases to trimming and J lost 3 bases, with 5 bases between them. Here the CDR3 reads CASRADTGELFF. The CDR3 nucleotides read TGTGCCAGCAGGGCAGACACCGGGGAGCTGTTTTTT.

V usage is TRBV10-1 and J usage is TRBJ1-1; D is undetermined. Trimming took off 0 bases at V and 4 bases at J, with 6 bases between the two ends. Germline V lookup: CDR1 WNHNN, CDR2 SYGVQD (reference sequence). The CDR3 extends over 13 amino acids. This CDR3 is CASSESPGTEAFF. The CDR3 DNA follows: TGCGCCAGCAGTGAGTCTCCCGGCACTGAAGCTTTCTTT.

This clone is a singleton in its sample. The chain carries TRBV5-4 and TRBJ2-2, with TRBD1 matching over 7 bases. This CDR3 region has 17 residues. Germline V gives CDR1 SGHNT, CDR2 YYREEE (reference sequence). V was pared by 4 bases and J by 1 base, with 10 bases of the junction left unmatched. CDR3 nucleotide sequence: TGTGCCAGCAGCGGCAAGACAGGGTCCCTGAACACCGGGGAGCTGTTTTTT. The encoded protein is CASSGKTGSLNTGELFF.

The chain joins TRBV2 to TRBJ2-5; D is ambiguous. Trimming removed 2 bases at V and 1 base at J, with 5 bases between. CDR1 is SNHLY, CDR2 FYNNEI, per germline. CDR3 length equals 13 residues. As DNA, the CDR3 is TGTGCCAGCAGTGAATGGGCCCAAGAGACCCAGTACTTC. Translation: CASSEWAQETQYF.

The chain combines TRBV4-1 with TRBJ1-1; 9 bases align to TRBD1. With 4 bases clipped from V and 0 bases from J, the junction kept 9 bases outside the gene matches. The CDR3 sequence is 17 residues long. CDR1 is MGHRA and CDR2 is YSYEKL in the germline V gene. CDR3 loop: CASSRSGTGNLNTEAFF. CDR3 DNA sequence: TGCGCCAGCAGCCGTAGCGGGACAGGGAACCTGAACACTGAAGCTTTCTTT.

V gene TRBV6-5 combines with J gene TRBJ2-3; TRBD2 might be the D (5 bases). CDR1 and CDR2 from the germline V gene are MNHEY and SVGAGI. V was cut by 1 base and J by 1 base, with 12 bases left in between. This CDR3 spans 16 amino acids. CDR3 sequence (DNA): TGTGCCAGCAGTTACTACACTAGTTGGGGCACAGATACGCAGTATTTT. It translates to CASSYYTSWGTDTQYF.